The entry below describes one TCR beta chain. Repertoires were generated with immunoSEQ multiplex PCR, while TCRdb's copy carries only in-frame clones and drops some. The sample has a few hundred thousand clones; roughly nine tenths are singletons. The sample belongs to a study of blood T cell repertoires in COVID-19. Germline V CDR1 and CDR2: MNHEY, SMNVEV (reference sequence). The CDR3 loop spans 15 amino acids. With 5 bases clipped from V and 2 bases from J, the junction kept 8 bases outside the gene matches. The rearrangement links TRBV27 to TRBJ2-7, with 8 bases fitting TRBD1. The sample was PBMCs or T cells enriched from blood (not recorded which). The receptor's source is a woman aged 50 to 65 who had recovered from COVID-19. The CDR3 nucleotides read TGTGCCAGCAGTGGTGGGGACAGGTTGACCTACGAGCAGTACTTC. It translates to CASSGGDRLTYEQYF.